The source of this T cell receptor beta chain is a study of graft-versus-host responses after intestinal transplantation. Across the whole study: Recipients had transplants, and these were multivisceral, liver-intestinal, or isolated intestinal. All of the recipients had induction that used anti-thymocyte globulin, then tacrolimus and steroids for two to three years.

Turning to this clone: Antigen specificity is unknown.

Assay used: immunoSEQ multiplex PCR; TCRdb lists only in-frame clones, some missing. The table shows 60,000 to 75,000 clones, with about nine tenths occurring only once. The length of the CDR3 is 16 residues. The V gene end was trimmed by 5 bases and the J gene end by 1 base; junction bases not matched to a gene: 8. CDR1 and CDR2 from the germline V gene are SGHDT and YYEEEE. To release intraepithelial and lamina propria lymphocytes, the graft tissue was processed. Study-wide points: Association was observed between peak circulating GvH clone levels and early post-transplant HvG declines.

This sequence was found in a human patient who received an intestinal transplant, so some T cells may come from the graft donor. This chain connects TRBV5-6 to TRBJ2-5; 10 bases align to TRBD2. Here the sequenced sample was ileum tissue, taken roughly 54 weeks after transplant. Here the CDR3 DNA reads TGTGCCAGCAGTGGACTAGCGGAAAACTTCCAAGAGACCCAGTACTTC. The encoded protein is CASSGLAENFQETQYF.